One sample yielded the 23 T cell receptor beta chains listed below, sequenced in a study of cytomegalovirus exposure and HLA in healthy donors. Primers: 60 Vbeta forward and 13 Jbeta reverse. Here immunoSEQ multiplex PCR was the method, and the copy in TCRdb shows in-frame clones only, minus some. The table lists about 160,000 clones, about 80% of them singletons. Specimen: PBMCs. Receptors were obtained from a man under 40 in good health and CMV-seronegative.

V gene TRBV9 combines with J gene TRBJ2-5, with TRBD2 matching 13 bases. Germline trimming cut 3 bases from V and 5 bases from J; bases unmatched to any gene: 13. The CDR3 is made up of 18 amino acids. Germline CDR1 SGDLS, CDR2 YYNGEE. DNA for the CDR3: TGTGCCAGCAGCGAAAGGACTAGCGGGGGACCGAGTGCGGAGACCCAGTACTTC. This translates into CASSERTSGGPSAETQYF.

Note on this clone: Distinct nucleotide sequences in the sample also encode this CDR3. The V gene is TRBV28, the J gene TRBJ1-4; possible D gene TRBD1, 6 bases. The CDR3 consists of 13 residues. The V gene's germline CDR1 is MDHEN and CDR2 SYDVKM. Trimming cost V 6 bases and J 5 bases, with 10 bases left between them. Written as DNA, the CDR3 is TGTGCCAGCAGGACAGGAGCCAATGAAAAACTGTTTTTT. Amino acids: CASRTGANEKLFF.

The rearrangement uses TRBV9 and TRBJ2-2; the D gene is possibly TRBD1 (6 bases). This CDR3 comprises 18 residues. Germline V gene lookup returns CDR1 SGDLS and CDR2 YYNGEE. Trimming stripped 3 bases from V and 0 bases from J, with 18 bases between. CDR3 protein: CASSGVKDSHANTGELFF. The DNA for the CDR3 is TGTGCCAGCAGCGGGGTAAAGGACAGCCACGCGAACACCGGGGAGCTGTTTTTT.

The rearrangement joins TRBV19 to TRBJ2-1, with D unresolved. V shed 2 bases and J shed 8 bases, with 13 bases lying between them. The CDR3 contains 14 residues. Per germline, CDR1 LNHDA and CDR2 SQIVND (reference sequence). This chain's CDR3 is CASSIRQVGDEQFF. The DNA for the CDR3 is TGTGCCAGTAGTATAAGGCAGGTAGGCGATGAGCAGTTCTTC. The variable domain in full, with the rest retrieved from reference TRBV19 and TRBJ2-1, is DGGITQSPKYLFRKEGQNVTLSCEQNLNHDAMYWYRQDPGQGLRLIYYSQIVNDFQKGDIAEGYSVSREKKESFPLTVTSAQKNPTAFYLCASSIRQVGDEQFFGPGTRLTVL.

This clone was detected only a few times. The V gene is TRBV27, the J gene TRBJ1-4, with D unresolved. The V end lost 4 bases, the J end lost 13 bases, and 25 bases lay between the germline ends. Germline V lookup: CDR1 MNHEY, CDR2 SMNVEV (reference sequence). CDR3 size: 16 residues. This CDR3 is CASSSNPAMTSLGLFF. The CDR3, as DNA: TGTGCCAGCAGTTCTAACCCCGCAATGACAAGCCTTGGACTGTTTTTT.

In this sample, this clone turned up once. The chain has TRBV2 and TRBJ2-7, with D possibly TRBD1 on 5 matching bases. CDR1 and CDR2 from the germline V gene are SNHLY and FYNNEI. V lost 6 bases and J lost 4, with 13 bases in between. The CDR3 totals 13 residues. CDR3 sequence (DNA): TGTGCCAGCAGCCCCCAGGGTCGATACGAGCAGTACTTC. Translating gives CASSPQGRYEQYF.

The V and J genes are TRBV11-2 and TRBJ2-3; the match to TRBD2 covers 9 bases. The V gene end was trimmed by 3 bases and the J gene end by 1 base; junction bases not matched to a gene: 8. Germline CDR1 reads SGHAT; CDR2 reads FQNNGV. The CDR3 extends over 17 amino acids. CDR3 sequence reads: CASSFHPSGERTDTQYF. In nucleotides, the CDR3 is TGTGCCAGCAGCTTTCACCCTAGCGGGGAACGCACAGATACGCAGTATTTT.

This clone has more than one count but fewer than ten. This chain uses TRBV5-1 with TRBJ1-6, with D hard to call. The ends were cut back, 0 bases at V and 8 bases at J, with 6 bases in the middle. The germline V gene has CDR1 SGHRS and CDR2 YFSETQ. The CDR3 is made up of 13 amino acids. CDR3 protein: CASSLAGDSPLHF. The DNA of the CDR3 is TGCGCCAGCAGCTTGGCCGGGGATTCACCCCTCCACTTT. Full variable domain (missing parts from reference TRBV5-1 and TRBJ1-6): KAGVTQTPRYLIKTRGQQVTLSCSPISGHRSVSWYQQTPGQGLQFLFEYFSETQRNKGNFPGRFSGRQFSNSRSEMNVSTLELGDSALYLCASSLAGDSPLHFGNGTRLTVT.

This clone was observed a single time. The genes are TRBV2 and TRBJ2-2, with 11 bases that match TRBD2. This CDR3 comprises 15 residues. After removal of 6 bases from V and 2 bases from J, the junction contained 2 bases not matched to a gene. Germline-derived CDR1 and CDR2 are SNHLY and FYNNEI. Here the CDR3 reads CASRRLAGNTGELFF. The CDR3 region has the DNA TGTGCCAGCAGGAGACTAGCGGGAAACACCGGGGAGCTGTTTTTT.

The chain is built from TRBV5-1 and TRBJ2-7, with D possibly being TRBD1 (6 bases). Trimming left V 1 base short and J 4 bases short, with 15 bases between. The CDR3 has 15 residues. In germline, CDR1 is SGHRS, CDR2 YFSETQ. As DNA, the CDR3 is TGCGCCAGCAGCTTGCGGTTAGGGGGAACGTACGAGCAGTACTTC. Amino acids: CASSLRLGGTYEQYF.

The chain employs TRBV7-8 and TRBJ1-2; D remains unclear. Germline CDR1 and CDR2: SGHVS and FQNEAQ. Trimming shortened V by 4 bases and J by 0 bases, and 15 bases separated the two germline ends. The CDR3 totals 16 residues. CDR3 nucleotides: TGTGCCAGCAGCTCAAGCCCGGCAGGCCCTAACTATGGCTACACCTTC. Protein: CASSSSPAGPNYGYTF.

V gene TRBV6-6 combines with J gene TRBJ2-1, with 7 bases lining up with TRBD2. The germline gives CDR1 MNHNY, CDR2 SVGAGI (reference sequence). V trimming: 6 bases; J trimming: 7 bases; junction bases outside the gene matches: 6. The CDR3 has 13 residues. The CDR3 loop is CASSPGRGNEQFF. CDR3 in DNA: TGTGCCAGCAGCCCAGGGCGGGGGAATGAGCAGTTCTTC.

This clone was observed a few times. The rearrangement joins TRBV5-1 to TRBJ2-2, with TRBD1 as a possible D gene (6 bases). Germline CDR1 and CDR2: SGHRS and YFSETQ. The CDR3 has 13 amino acids. V dropped 6 bases and J dropped 1 base, with 7 bases sitting between them. The CDR3, as DNA: TGCGCCAGCAAGGGGGTGAACACCGGGGAGCTGTTTTTT. It translates to CASKGVNTGELFF. Filled out from reference TRBV5-1 and TRBJ2-2, the complete variable domain reads KAGVTQTPRYLIKTRGQQVTLSCSPISGHRSVSWYQQTPGQGLQFLFEYFSETQRNKGNFPGRFSGRQFSNSRSEMNVSTLELGDSALYLCASKGVNTGELFFGEGSRLTVL.

The gene calls are TRBV4-1 and TRBJ2-5; 8 positions match TRBD2. Trimming at V came to 9 bases and at J to 0 bases, leaving 3 bases not matched to a gene. Germline loops: CDR1 MGHRA, CDR2 YSYEKL. CDR3 length: 13 amino acids. CDR3 sequence (DNA): TGCGCCAGTAGCGGGGCAAACCAAGAGACCCAGTACTTC. Translation: CASSGANQETQYF.

The rearrangement links TRBV18 to TRBJ2-7; 8 nucleotides line up with TRBD1. This CDR3 comprises 14 residues. The junction had 7 bases not matched to a gene; V was cut back by 6 bases and J by 3 bases. The germline CDR1 and CDR2 sequences are KGHSH and LQKENI. CDR3 bases: TGTGCCAGCTCCTTACAGGGGGTCAGCTACGAGCAGTACTTC. Protein: CASSLQGVSYEQYF.

The rearrangement joins TRBV5-5 to TRBJ1-2; D might be TRBD1 (6 bases). Germline V CDR1 and CDR2: SGHKS, YYEKEE (reference sequence). CDR3 length: 13 amino acids. With 3 bases removed from V and 4 bases from J, the gap between germline ends came to 10 bases. In DNA, the CDR3 is TGTGCCAGCAGCTCAGGGGTTGCCTATGGCTACACCTTC. Translated, it gives CASSSGVAYGYTF.

This chain uses TRBV30 with TRBJ2-3; D may be TRBD2 (6 bases). The CDR3 loop spans 15 amino acids. V lost 1 base and J lost 2, with 13 bases in between. Germline V lookup: CDR1 GTSNPN, CDR2 SVGIG (reference sequence). The CDR3: CAWSGGLLSTDTQYF. The CDR3 nucleotides read TGTGCCTGGAGTGGCGGACTACTCTCCACAGATACGCAGTATTTT. Together with reference TRBV30 and TRBJ2-3, the CDR3 gives the full variable domain: SQTIHQWPATLVQPVGSPLSLECTVEGTSNPNLYWYRQAAGRGLQLLFYSVGIGQISSEVPQNLSASRPQDRQFILSSKKLLLSDSGFYLCAWSGGLLSTDTQYFGPGTRLTVL.

Worth noting for this clone: Other DNA sequences in the same sample also yield this CDR3. CDR3 protein: CASSRQGSNQPQHF. The CDR3 coding sequence is TGTGCCAGCAGCCGACAGGGGAGCAATCAGCCCCAGCATTTT. The chain joins TRBV2 to TRBJ1-5; 8 bases fit TRBD1. V trimming: 6 bases; J trimming: 1 base; junction bases outside the gene matches: 2. CDR3 length: 14 residues. The V gene's germline CDR1 is SNHLY and CDR2 FYNNEI.

The chain combines TRBV7-3 with TRBJ1-3; D perhaps matches TRBD1 (6 bases). Germline V gene sequence: CDR1 SGHTA, CDR2 FQGTGA. This CDR3 region has 14 residues. Deletions cut 2 bases from V and 4 bases from J, with 9 bases between. The CDR3 nucleotides read TGTGCCAGCAGCTTACAGGGGCGCGGAAACACCATATATTTT. It codes for CASSLQGRGNTIYF.

This chain joins TRBV28 and TRBJ2-7; the match to TRBD1 covers 8 bases. The CDR3 covers 15 residues. V lost 2 bases, J lost 4 bases, and 7 bases stayed unmatched. Per germline, CDR1 MDHEN and CDR2 SYDVKM. The CDR3 DNA is TGTGCCAGCAGTTTAACAGGACAGGGTATGTACGAGCAGTACTTC. This codes for CASSLTGQGMYEQYF. Using reference TRBV28 and TRBJ2-7 for the parts outside the CDR3, the full variable domain is DVKVTQSSRYLVKRTGEKVFLECVQDMDHENMFWYRQDPGLGLRLIYFSYDVKMKEKGDIPEGYSVSREKKERFSLILESASTNQTSMYLCASSLTGQGMYEQYFGPGTRLTVT.

This clone was seen a single time. The chain couples TRBV7-9 to TRBJ1-1; possible D gene TRBD1, 5 bases. Trimming cost V 4 bases and J 5 bases, with 17 bases left between them. There are 15 residues in the CDR3. Germline V gives CDR1 SEHNR, CDR2 FQNEAQ (reference sequence). CDR3 amino acids: CASSSAGHLYTEAFF. DNA of the CDR3: TGTGCCAGCAGCTCAGCCGGACACTTGTATACTGAAGCTTTCTTT.

This clone was observed once. At one boundary the junction diverges from the germline segment, which might be a read error. The V call is TRBV7-7, the J call TRBJ2-7, with 12 bases identical to TRBD1. CDR1 and CDR2 from the germline V gene are SSHAT and FNYEAQ (reference sequence). The CDR3 totals 15 residues. The CDR3 is CASSPGTGGKLQQYF. CDR3 bases: TGTGCTAGCAGCCCCGGGACAGGGGGCAAGCTCCAGCAGTACTTC.

The chain has TRBV27 and TRBJ2-7; 10 positions agree with TRBD2. J lost 1 base, V lost 5 bases, and 5 bases had no gene match. CDR1 is MNHEY and CDR2 is SMNVEV in the germline V gene (reference sequence). The CDR3 loop spans 15 amino acids. The CDR3 sequence: CASSPLAGVSYEQYF. CDR3 bases: TGTGCCAGCAGTCCTCTAGCGGGGGTTTCCTACGAGCAGTACTTC.